Below are 20 T cell receptor beta chains sequenced from a single sample in a study of T cells after yellow fever vaccination. TCRdb reprocessed the 5' RACE reads via MiXCR and lists one record per CDR3 protein. The data contain under 250,000 distinct CDR3 sequences, less than 9% of them singletons. The material was CD4+ T cells sorted from PBMCs, obtained 15 days after the yellow fever booster vaccination. These receptors all come from a man in his thirties or forties who received the YFV17D yellow fever vaccine.

The rearrangement links TRBV30 to TRBJ2-3, with 9 positions matching TRBD2. Losses at the gene ends were 0 bases for V and 2 bases for J; bases not matched to a gene: 3. Germline V lookup: CDR1 GTSNPN, CDR2 SVGIG (reference sequence). The CDR3 is 15 amino acids. The CDR3 coding sequence is TGTGCCTGGAGTGTACTAGCGGGTTACACAGATACGCAGTATTTT. This translates into CAWSVLAGYTDTQYF. Full variable domain (remainder filled in from reference TRBV30 and TRBJ2-3): SQTIHQWPATLVQPVGSPLSLECTVEGTSNPNLYWYRQAAGRGLQLLFYSVGIGQISSEVPQNLSASRPQDRQFILSSKKLLLSDSGFYLCAWSVLAGYTDTQYFGPGTRLTVL.

This clonotype was counted at least ten times. This chain uses TRBV28 with TRBJ2-4; perhaps TRBD2 as D (5 bases). The length of the CDR3 is 15 residues. The ends were cut back, 5 bases at V and 0 bases at J, with 11 bases in the middle. Looked up from germline, CDR1 is MDHEN and CDR2 is SYDVKM. CDR3 region: CASSVMRVAKNIQYF. CDR3 sequence (DNA): TGTGCCAGCAGTGTAATGAGGGTAGCCAAAAACATTCAGTACTTC.

The rearrangement uses TRBV9 and TRBJ2-3; D might be TRBD2 (5 bases). V was pared by 4 bases and J by 2 bases, with 8 bases between. Germline V gene data show CDR1 as SGDLS and CDR2 as YYNGEE. The CDR3 totals 13 residues. The CDR3 region is CASSREVTDTQYF. The DNA for the CDR3 is TGTGCCAGCAGCCGGGAAGTCACAGATACGCAGTATTTT.

This clonotype was seen only a few times. This chain links TRBV19 with TRBJ2-7, with D perhaps TRBD1 or TRBD2 (5 bases each). The CDR3 sequence is 13 residues long. Germline V CDR1 and CDR2: LNHDA, SQIVND (reference sequence). Trimming stripped 6 bases from V and 7 bases from J, with 16 bases between. The CDR3 nucleotides read TGTGCCAGTAGCCCGGGACGGGGTTTGGAGCAGTACTTC. Its protein product is CASSPGRGLEQYF.

There are many counts of this clonotype. This chain uses TRBV7-9 with TRBJ2-5, with 10 bases that match TRBD2. The CDR3 sequence is 15 residues long. V trimming: 8 bases; J trimming: 3 bases; junction bases outside the gene matches: 9. CDR1 and CDR2 from the germline V gene are SEHNR and FQNEAQ (reference sequence). The DNA for the CDR3 is TGTGCCAGCGGGTCAGGGGGACTAGCGAAAGAGACCCAGTACTTC. Its protein product is CASGSGGLAKETQYF.

In this sample, this clonotype turned up a few times. The chain carries TRBV11-1 and TRBJ2-1, with D unclear. CDR3 length: 15 residues. Trimming removed 5 bases from V and 6 bases from J, with 17 bases in between. CDR1 is SGHAT, CDR2 FQDESV, per germline (reference sequence). CDR3 nucleotides: TGTGCCAGCAGCCCCGGGTTAGACGTACTCAATGAGCAGTTCTTC. Protein sequence: CASSPGLDVLNEQFF. Filled out from reference TRBV11-1 and TRBJ2-1, the complete variable domain reads EAEVAQSPRYKITEKSQAVAFWCDPISGHATLYWYRQILGQGPELLVQFQDESVVDDSQLPKDRFSAERLKGVDSTLKIQPAELGDSAMYLCASSPGLDVLNEQFFGPGTRLTVL.

This clonotype was picked up many times. The J gene is TRBJ2-2, the V gene TRBV2, with D unclear. This CDR3 region has 14 residues. The ends were cut back, 6 bases at V and 5 bases at J, with 13 bases in the middle. Germline CDR1 and CDR2: SNHLY and FYNNEI. For the CDR3, the DNA is TGTGCCAGCAGGACGGTCCTTGGTACCGGGGAGCTGTTTTTT. Protein product: CASRTVLGTGELFF.

The V gene is TRBV7-2, the J gene TRBJ1-4; perhaps TRBD1 as D (5 bases). The CDR3 is 15 residues long. Germline V CDR1 and CDR2: SGHTA, FQGNSA. The V end lost 4 bases, the J end lost 7 bases, and 16 bases lay between the germline ends. The CDR3 here is CASSSPPGGGEKLFF. Written as DNA, the CDR3 is TGTGCCAGCAGCTCACCCCCGGGGGGTGGTGAAAAACTGTTTTTT.

This clonotype was seen repeatedly, ten times or more. The chain combines TRBV20-1 with TRBJ2-7; D might be TRBD2 (6 bases). V was trimmed by 2 bases and J by 3 bases, leaving 8 bases between them. Germline V lookup: CDR1 DFQATT, CDR2 SNEGSKA (reference sequence). The CDR3 has 12 amino acids. The CDR3, as DNA: TGCAGTGCTAGACCTAGCGTCTACGAGCAGTACTTC. It specifies CSARPSVYEQYF.

This clonotype occurred a few times. The chain is built from TRBV9 and TRBJ2-1; 7 bases match TRBD2. The trim removed 0 bases at V and 0 bases at J, leaving 3 bases unmatched. The CDR3 length is 16 residues. Per germline, CDR1 SGDLS and CDR2 YYNGEE. CDR3 in amino acids: CASSVVGGSSYNEQFF. The DNA of the CDR3 is TGTGCCAGCAGCGTAGTAGGCGGGAGCTCCTACAATGAGCAGTTCTTC.

Written as DNA, the CDR3 is TGTGCCAGCAGCTTGACTAGCGGGGGTGTTGGGGAGCTGTTTTTT. Translating gives CASSLTSGGVGELFF. The chain joins TRBV5-4 to TRBJ2-2; 11 bases are shared with TRBD2. CDR3 length: 15 residues. CDR1 SGHNT and CDR2 YYREEE come from the germline V gene (reference sequence). The ends lost 1 base at V and 8 bases at J; junction bases unmatched: 4. Filled out from reference TRBV5-4 and TRBJ2-2, the complete variable domain reads ETGVTQSPTHLIKTRGQQVTLRCSSQSGHNTVSWYQQALGQGPQFIFQYYREEENGRGNFPPRFSGLQFPNYSSELNVNALELDDSALYLCASSLTSGGVGELFFGEGSRLTVL.

The chain uses TRBV4-2 and TRBJ1-2; no reliable D call. The CDR3 sequence is 14 residues long. The V and J ends lost 0 bases and 6 bases respectively, with 11 bases between them. Looked up from germline, CDR1 is LGHNA and CDR2 is YNFKEQ. Written as DNA, the CDR3 is TGTGCCAGCAGCCAAGATGGATCCGGGGATGGCTACACCTTC. It is translated as CASSQDGSGDGYTF.

This clonotype has ten or more counts. The chain couples TRBV5-4 to TRBJ2-2; D is unclear. CDR3 length: 12 residues. CDR1 is SGHNT and CDR2 is YYREEE in the germline V gene (reference sequence). Trimming shortened V by 2 bases and J by 7 bases, and 6 bases separated the two germline ends. CDR3 sequence: CASSFRSGELFF. In DNA, the CDR3 is TGTGCCAGCAGCTTTCGAAGCGGGGAGCTGTTTTTT.

Many counts were recorded for this clonotype. The chain couples TRBV6-6 to TRBJ1-1; no clear D gene. Germline CDR1 and CDR2: MNHNY and SVGAGI (reference sequence). V lost 7 bases and J 0 bases, leaving 3 bases between the germline ends. The CDR3 has 11 residues. The CDR3 bases are TGTGCCAGCACGGTGAACACTGAAGCTTTCTTT. Translating it yields CASTVNTEAFF.

This clonotype occurred once. A much larger clone sits a single nucleotide away, making a read error possible. The chain couples TRBV7-2 to TRBJ2-5; D gene unclear. V gave up 0 bases and J gave up 1 base, with 6 bases separating them. Germline-derived CDR1 and CDR2 are SGHTA and FQGNSA. The CDR3 length is 14 residues. CDR3 nucleotides: TGTGCCAGCAGCTTAGCTGTCAGCCAAGAGACCCAGTACTTC. Translating gives CASSLAVSQETQYF.

This clonotype appeared a few times. The V call is TRBV5-1, the J call TRBJ2-7; TRBD1 is a possible D gene (5 bases). Germline CDR1 is SGHRS and CDR2 is YFSETQ. V was clipped by 0 bases and J by 5 bases, with 9 bases between them. CDR3 length: 13 amino acids. The CDR3 here is CASSLGPRDEQYF. The CDR3 coding sequence is TGCGCCAGCAGCTTGGGACCCAGGGACGAGCAGTACTTC.

This rearrangement joins TRBV7-6 to TRBJ2-2, with 15 bases that match TRBD2. The CDR3 consists of 18 residues. CDR1 is SGHVS and CDR2 is FNYEAQ in the germline V gene. V lost 5 bases and J lost 1; bases outside the gene matches: 5. The CDR3 region is CASSHLGLAGGNTGELFF. For the CDR3, the DNA is TGTGCCAGCAGCCATCTGGGACTAGCGGGAGGGAACACCGGGGAGCTGTTTTTT.

Notes on this clonotype: The junction shows a germline mismatch at one end, possibly a read error. The V call is TRBV20-1, the J call TRBJ2-3; D is perhaps TRBD2 (7 bases). The CDR3 has 14 residues. Germline V CDR1 and CDR2: DFQATT, SNEGSKA (reference sequence). CDR3 bases: TGCAGTGCTAGGGAAGGGGGGGGAGCAGATGCGCAGTATTTT. This encodes CSAREGGGADAQYF.

A few counts support this clonotype. The rearrangement uses TRBV20-1 and TRBJ2-1, with D perhaps matching TRBD1 (5 bases). Germline lookup yields CDR1 DFQATT and CDR2 SNEGSKA (reference sequence). This CDR3 has 13 residues. Trimming removed 2 bases from V and 7 bases from J, with 12 bases in between. CDR3 region: CSARQGTINEQFF. The CDR3 region has the DNA TGCAGTGCTAGACAGGGCACCATAAATGAGCAGTTCTTC.

This clonotype has at least ten counts. The chain combines TRBV7-2 with TRBJ2-7; perhaps TRBD1 as D (5 bases). V was cut by 4 bases and J by 5 bases, with 12 bases left in between. This CDR3 region has 13 residues. Germline V lookup: CDR1 SGHTA, CDR2 FQGNSA. CDR3 nucleotide sequence: TGTGCCAGCAGCTCCGTCACAGGAGACGAGCAGTACTTC. Its translation: CASSSVTGDEQYF.